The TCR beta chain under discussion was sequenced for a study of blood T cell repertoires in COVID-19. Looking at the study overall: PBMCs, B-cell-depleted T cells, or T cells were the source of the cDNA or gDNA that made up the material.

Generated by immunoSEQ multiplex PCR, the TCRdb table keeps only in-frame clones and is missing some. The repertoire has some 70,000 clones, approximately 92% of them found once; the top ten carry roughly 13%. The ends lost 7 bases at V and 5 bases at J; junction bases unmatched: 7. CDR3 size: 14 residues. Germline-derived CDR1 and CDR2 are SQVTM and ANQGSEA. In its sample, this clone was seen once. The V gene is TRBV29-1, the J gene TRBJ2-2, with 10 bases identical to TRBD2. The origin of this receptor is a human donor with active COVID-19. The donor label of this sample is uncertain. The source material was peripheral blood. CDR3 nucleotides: TGCAGCGCCCTAGCGGGAGTGGGTACCGGGGAGCTGTTTTTT. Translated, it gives CSALAGVGTGELFF.